This TCR beta chain derives from a study of metastatic and nonmetastatic thyroid tumors. At the level of the study: A comparison of repertoires was made across blood and tumor or nodule tissue from malignant and benign thyroid patients.

With 5 bases clipped from V and 0 bases from J, the junction kept 3 bases outside the gene matches. The CDR3 consists of 15 residues. CDR1 and CDR2 (germline): SGHTA, FQGNSA. The table lists this clone with many counts. Its antigen is not identified. Among the patients, none had received any treatment before thyroid surgery. General observations from the study: Reported TCR beta diversity, measured in blood and tumor, was significantly higher for malignant thyroid tumors than for benign nodules.

In the original processing: Across clinicopathological groups, CDR3 differences served as the basis for building a distant-metastasis classifier for papillary thyroid cancer. TCRdb re-processed the PCR reads through MiXCR. TCRdb, not the original authors, processed these V and J calls. The repertoire holds some 33,000 clones, with approximately 16% as singletons. The sequencing sample was made of blood. The V gene is TRBV7-2, the J gene TRBJ2-7; 11 bases match TRBD2. The clonotype originates from a male donor with papillary thyroid cancer or a benign thyroid nodule (not recorded which). Some clones in this sample may be carry-over from other donors' samples. CDR3 bases: TGTGCCAGCAGCCCAACTAGCGGGGGCTCCTACGAGCAGTACTTC. Translation: CASSPTSGGSYEQYF.